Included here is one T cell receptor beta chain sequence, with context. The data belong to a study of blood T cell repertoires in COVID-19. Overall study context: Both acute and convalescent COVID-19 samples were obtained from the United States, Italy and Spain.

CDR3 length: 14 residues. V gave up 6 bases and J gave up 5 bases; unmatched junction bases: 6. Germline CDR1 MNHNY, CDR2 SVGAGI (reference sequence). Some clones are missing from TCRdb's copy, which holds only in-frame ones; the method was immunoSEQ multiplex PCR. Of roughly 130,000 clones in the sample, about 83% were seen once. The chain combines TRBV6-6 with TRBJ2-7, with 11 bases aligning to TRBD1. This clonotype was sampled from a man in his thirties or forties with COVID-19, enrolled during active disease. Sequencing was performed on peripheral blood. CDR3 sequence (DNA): TGTGCCAGCAGGGCCGGGACAGGGGGGCACGAGCAGTACTTC. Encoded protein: CASRAGTGGHEQYF.